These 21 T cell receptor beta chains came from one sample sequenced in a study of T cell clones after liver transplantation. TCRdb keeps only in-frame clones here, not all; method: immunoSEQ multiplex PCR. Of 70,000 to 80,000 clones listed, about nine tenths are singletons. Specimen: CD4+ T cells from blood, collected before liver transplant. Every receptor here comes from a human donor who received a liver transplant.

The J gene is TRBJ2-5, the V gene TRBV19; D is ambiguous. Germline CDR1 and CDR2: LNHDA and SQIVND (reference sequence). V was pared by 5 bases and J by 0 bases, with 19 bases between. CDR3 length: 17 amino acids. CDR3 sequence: CASSPLGSSKYQETQYF. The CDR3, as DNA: TGTGCCAGTAGTCCCCTGGGCAGCTCCAAGTACCAAGAGACCCAGTACTTC.

CDR3 residues: CASRSSGQGETQYF. Here the CDR3 DNA reads TGTGCCAGCAGATCCTCCGGACAGGGGGAGACCCAGTACTTC. The J gene is TRBJ2-5, the V gene TRBV6-1; 9 nucleotides match TRBD1. Germline CDR1 is MNHNS and CDR2 is SASEGT. The CDR3 extends over 14 amino acids. V trimming: 6 bases; J trimming: 5 bases; junction bases outside the gene matches: 7.

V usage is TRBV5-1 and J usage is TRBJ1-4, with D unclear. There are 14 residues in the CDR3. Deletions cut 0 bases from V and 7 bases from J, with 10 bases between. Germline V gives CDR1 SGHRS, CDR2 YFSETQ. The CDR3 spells CASSLVEGTEKLFF. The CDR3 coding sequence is TGCGCCAGCAGCTTGGTGGAGGGAACTGAAAAACTGTTTTTT.

CDR3: CASSSLRGGGNEKLFF. Written as DNA, the CDR3 is TGTGCCAGCAGCTCCCTAAGGGGGGGAGGCAATGAAAAACTGTTTTTT. The chain links TRBV5-5 to TRBJ1-4; a weak D match, TRBD1 (6 bases). The CDR3 extends over 16 amino acids. Germline values: CDR1 SGHKS, CDR2 YYEKEE (reference sequence). With 3 bases removed from V and 5 bases from J, the gap between germline ends came to 17 bases.

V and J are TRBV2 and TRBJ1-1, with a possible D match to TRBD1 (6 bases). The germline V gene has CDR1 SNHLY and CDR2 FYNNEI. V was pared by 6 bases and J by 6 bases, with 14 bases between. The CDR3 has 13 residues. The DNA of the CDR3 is TGTGCCAGCAGGACGAACGGGGGCGCTGAAGCTTTCTTT. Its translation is CASRTNGGAEAFF.

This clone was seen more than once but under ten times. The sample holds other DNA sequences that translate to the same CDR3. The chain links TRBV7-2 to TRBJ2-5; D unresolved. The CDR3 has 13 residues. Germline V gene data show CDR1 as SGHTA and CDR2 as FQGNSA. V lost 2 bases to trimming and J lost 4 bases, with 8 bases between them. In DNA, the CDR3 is TGTGCCAGCAGCTTAAGTCTCGGAGAGACCCAGTACTTC. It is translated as CASSLSLGETQYF.

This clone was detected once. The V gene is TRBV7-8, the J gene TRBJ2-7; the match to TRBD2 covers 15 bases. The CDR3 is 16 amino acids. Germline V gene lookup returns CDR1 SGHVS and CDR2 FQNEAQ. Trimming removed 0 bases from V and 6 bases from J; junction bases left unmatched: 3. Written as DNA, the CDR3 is TGTGCCAGCAGCTTAGCGGGGGGACTAGCGGGAGGCGAGCAGTACTTC. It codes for CASSLAGGLAGGEQYF.

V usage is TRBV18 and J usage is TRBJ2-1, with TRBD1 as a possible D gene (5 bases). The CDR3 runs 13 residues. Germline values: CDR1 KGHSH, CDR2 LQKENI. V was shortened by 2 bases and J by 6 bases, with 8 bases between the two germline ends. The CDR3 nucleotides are TGTGCCAGCTCACCAATACAGGCCAATGAGCAGTTCTTC. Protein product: CASSPIQANEQFF.

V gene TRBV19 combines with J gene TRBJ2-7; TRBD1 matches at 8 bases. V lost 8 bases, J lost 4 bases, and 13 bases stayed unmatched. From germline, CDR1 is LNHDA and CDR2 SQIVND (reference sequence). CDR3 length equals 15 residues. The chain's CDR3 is CASGETTGGQYEQYF. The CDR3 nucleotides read TGTGCCAGTGGTGAGACCACAGGGGGGCAGTACGAGCAGTACTTC.

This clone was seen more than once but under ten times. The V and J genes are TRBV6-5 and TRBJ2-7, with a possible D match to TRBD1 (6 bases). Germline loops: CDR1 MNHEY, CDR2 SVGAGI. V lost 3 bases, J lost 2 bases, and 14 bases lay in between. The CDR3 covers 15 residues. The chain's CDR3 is CASSYSRDKTYEQYF. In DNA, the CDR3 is TGTGCCAGCAGTTATTCCCGGGACAAAACCTACGAGCAGTACTTC.

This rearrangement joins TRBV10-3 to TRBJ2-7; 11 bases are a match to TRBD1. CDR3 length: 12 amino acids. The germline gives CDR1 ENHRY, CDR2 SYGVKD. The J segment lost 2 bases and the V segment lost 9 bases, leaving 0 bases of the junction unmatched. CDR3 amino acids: CAMGQGAYEQYF. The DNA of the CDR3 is TGTGCCATGGGACAGGGGGCCTACGAGCAGTACTTC.

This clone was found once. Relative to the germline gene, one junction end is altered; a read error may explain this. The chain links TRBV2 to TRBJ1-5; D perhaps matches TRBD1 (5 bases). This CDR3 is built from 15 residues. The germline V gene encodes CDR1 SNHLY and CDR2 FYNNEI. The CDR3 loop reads CASRRGGGSDQPQHF. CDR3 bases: TGTGCCAGCAGACGGGGGGGAGGTAGCGATCAGCCCCAGCATTTT.

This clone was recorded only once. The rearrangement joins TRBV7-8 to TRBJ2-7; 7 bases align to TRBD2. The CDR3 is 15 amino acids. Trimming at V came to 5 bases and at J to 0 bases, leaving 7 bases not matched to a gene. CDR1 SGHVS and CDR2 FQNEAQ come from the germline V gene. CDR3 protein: CASSPAGRLSYEQYF. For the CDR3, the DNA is TGTGCCAGCAGCCCAGCGGGACGCCTCTCCTACGAGCAGTACTTC.

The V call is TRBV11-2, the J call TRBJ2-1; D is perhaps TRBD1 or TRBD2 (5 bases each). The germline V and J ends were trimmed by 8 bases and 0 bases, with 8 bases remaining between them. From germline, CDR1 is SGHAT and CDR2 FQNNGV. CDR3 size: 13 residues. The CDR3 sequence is CASWGSSYNEQFF. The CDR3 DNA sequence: TGTGCCAGCTGGGGGAGCTCCTACAATGAGCAGTTCTTC.

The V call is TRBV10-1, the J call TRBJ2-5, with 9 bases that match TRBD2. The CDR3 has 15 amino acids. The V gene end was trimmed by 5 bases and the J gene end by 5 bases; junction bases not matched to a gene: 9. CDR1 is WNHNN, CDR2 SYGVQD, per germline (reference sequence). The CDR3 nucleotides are TGCGCCAGCAGTTCGAAGCGGGAGGCGTGGGAGACCCAGTACTTC. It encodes CASSSKREAWETQYF.

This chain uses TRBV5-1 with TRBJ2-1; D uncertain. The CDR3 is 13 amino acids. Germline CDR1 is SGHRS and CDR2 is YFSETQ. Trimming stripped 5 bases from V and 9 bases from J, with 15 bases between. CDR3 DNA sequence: TGCGCCAGCAGGGCGGCGATAGCCAGTGAGCAGTTCTTC. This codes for CASRAAIASEQFF.

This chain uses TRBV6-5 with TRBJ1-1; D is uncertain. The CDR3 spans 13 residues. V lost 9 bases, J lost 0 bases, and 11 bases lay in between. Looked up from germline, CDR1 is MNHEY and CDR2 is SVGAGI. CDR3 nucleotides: TGTGCCAGTTCGACACCCATGAACACTGAAGCTTTCTTT. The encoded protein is CASSTPMNTEAFF.

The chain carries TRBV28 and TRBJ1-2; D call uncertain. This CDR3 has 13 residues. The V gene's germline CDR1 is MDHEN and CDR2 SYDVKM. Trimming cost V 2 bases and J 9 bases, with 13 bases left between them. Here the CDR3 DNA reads TGTGCCAGCAGTTTAGGGGATCTGCTTAGCTACACCTTC. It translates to CASSLGDLLSYTF.

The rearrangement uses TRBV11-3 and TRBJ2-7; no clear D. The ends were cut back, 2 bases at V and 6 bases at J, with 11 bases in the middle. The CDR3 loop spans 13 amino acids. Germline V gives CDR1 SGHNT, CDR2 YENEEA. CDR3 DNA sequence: TGTGCCAGCAGCTTACTACACTTTGCCGAGCAGTACTTC. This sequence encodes CASSLLHFAEQYF. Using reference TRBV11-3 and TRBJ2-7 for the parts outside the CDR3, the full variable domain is EAGVVQSPRYKIIEKKQPVAFWCNPISGHNTLYWYLQNLGQGPELLIRYENEEAVDDSQLPKDRFSAERLKGVDSTLKIQPAELGDSAVYLCASSLLHFAEQYFGPGTRLTVT.

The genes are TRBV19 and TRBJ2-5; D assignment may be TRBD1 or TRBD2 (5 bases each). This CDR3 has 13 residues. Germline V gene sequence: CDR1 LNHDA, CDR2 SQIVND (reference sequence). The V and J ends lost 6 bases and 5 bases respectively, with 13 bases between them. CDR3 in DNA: TGTGCCAGTAGGAGGGGAAATGGTGAGACCCAGTACTTC. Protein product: CASRRGNGETQYF.

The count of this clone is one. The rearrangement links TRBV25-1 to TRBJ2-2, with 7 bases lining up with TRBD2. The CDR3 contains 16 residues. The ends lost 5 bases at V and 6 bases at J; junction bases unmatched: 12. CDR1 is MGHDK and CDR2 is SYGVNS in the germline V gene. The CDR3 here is CASSPLSAGAPGELFF. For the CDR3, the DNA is TGTGCCAGCAGTCCCCTGTCGGCGGGAGCCCCCGGGGAGCTGTTTTTT. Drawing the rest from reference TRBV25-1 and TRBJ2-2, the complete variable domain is EADIYQTPRYLVIGTGKKITLECSQTMGHDKMYWYQQDPGMELHLIHYSYGVNSTEKGDLSSESTVSRIRTEHFPLTLESARPSHTSQYLCASSPLSAGAPGELFFGEGSRLTVL.